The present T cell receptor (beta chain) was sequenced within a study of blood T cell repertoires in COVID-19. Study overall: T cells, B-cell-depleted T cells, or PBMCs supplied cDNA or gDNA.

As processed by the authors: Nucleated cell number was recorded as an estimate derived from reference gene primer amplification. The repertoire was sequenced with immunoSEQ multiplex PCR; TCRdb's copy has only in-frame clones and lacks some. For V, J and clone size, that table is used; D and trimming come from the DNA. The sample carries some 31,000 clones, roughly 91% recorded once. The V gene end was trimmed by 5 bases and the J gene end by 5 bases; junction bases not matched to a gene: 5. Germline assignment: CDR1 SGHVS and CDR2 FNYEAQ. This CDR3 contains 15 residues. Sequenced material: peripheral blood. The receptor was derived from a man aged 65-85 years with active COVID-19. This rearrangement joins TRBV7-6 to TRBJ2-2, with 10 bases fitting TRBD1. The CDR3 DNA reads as TGTGCCAGCAGCCACCGGGACAGGGGTACCGGGGAGCTGTTTTTT. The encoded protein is CASSHRDRGTGELFF.